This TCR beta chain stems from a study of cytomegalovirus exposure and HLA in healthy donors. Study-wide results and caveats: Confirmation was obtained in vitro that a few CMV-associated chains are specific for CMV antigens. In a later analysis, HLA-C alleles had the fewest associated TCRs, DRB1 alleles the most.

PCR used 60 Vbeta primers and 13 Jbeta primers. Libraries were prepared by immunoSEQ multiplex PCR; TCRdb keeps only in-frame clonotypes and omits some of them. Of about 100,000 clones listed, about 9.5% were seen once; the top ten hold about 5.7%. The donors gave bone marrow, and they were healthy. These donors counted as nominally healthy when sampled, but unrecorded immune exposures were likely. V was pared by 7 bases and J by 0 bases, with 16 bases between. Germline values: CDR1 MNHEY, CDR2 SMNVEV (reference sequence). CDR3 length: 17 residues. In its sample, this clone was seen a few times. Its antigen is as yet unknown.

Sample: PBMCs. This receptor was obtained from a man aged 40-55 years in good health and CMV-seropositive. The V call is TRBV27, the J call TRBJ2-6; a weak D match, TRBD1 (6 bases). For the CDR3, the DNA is TGTGCCAGCACCTACACTACAGGGATCTCTGGGGCCAACGTCCTGACTTTC. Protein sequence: CASTYTTGISGANVLTF.